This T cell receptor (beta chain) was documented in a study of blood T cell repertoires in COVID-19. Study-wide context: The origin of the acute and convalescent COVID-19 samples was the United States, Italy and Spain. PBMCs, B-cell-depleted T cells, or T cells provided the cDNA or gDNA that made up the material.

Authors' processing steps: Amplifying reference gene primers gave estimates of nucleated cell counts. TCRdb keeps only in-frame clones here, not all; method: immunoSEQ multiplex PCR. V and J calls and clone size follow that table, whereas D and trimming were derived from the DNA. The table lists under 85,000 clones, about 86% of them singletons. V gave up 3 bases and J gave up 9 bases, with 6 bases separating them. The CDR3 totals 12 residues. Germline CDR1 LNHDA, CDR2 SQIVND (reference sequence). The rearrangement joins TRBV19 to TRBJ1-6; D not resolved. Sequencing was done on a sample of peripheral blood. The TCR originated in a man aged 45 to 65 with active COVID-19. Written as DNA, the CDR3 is TGTGCCAGTAGTATCCGTTTTTCACCCCTCCACTTT. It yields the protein CASSIRFSPLHF.